This T cell receptor beta chain was captured in a study of cytomegalovirus exposure and HLA in healthy donors. V was pared by 0 bases and J by 11 bases, with 11 bases between. This CDR3 spans 13 amino acids. In germline, CDR1 is LGHNT, CDR2 FRNRAP. This clone showed up just a few times. 13 Jbeta primers and 60 Vbeta primers were used for the PCR. Sequenced by immunoSEQ multiplex PCR; TCRdb stores in-frame clones only, minus some. In the table there are about 160,000 clones, approximately 77% of which are singletons. The sequence derives from a young man in good health and CMV-seropositive. The sample consisted of PBMCs. This sequence joins TRBV12-5 and TRBJ2-1, with D unclear. CDR3 amino acids: CASGLVSSNKQFF. The DNA of the CDR3 is TGTGCTAGTGGTTTGGTTTCGTCCAACAAGCAGTTCTTC.